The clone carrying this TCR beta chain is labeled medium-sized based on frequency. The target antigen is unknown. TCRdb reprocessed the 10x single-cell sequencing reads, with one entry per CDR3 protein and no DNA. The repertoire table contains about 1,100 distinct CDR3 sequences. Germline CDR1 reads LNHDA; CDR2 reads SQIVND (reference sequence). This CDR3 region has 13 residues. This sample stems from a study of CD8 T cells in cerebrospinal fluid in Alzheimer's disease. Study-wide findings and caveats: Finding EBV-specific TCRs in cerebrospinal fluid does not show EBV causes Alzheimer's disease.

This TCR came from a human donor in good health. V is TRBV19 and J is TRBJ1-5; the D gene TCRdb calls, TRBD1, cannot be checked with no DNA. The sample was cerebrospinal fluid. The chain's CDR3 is CATSRGRDQPQHF.